This T cell receptor beta chain was recorded in a study of blood T cell repertoires in COVID-19. Libraries were prepared by immunoSEQ multiplex PCR; TCRdb keeps only in-frame clonotypes and omits some of them. The data hold some 280,000 clones, with under 90% observed a single time. Trimming removed 4 bases from V and 3 bases from J, with 12 bases in between. Germline loops: CDR1 MGHRA, CDR2 YSYEKL. There are 14 residues in the CDR3. The gene calls are TRBV4-1 and TRBJ2-5; the D gene is possibly TRBD1 (6 bases). The sequence derives from a woman in her thirties or forties who had recovered from COVID-19. The sample consisted of peripheral blood. The DNA of the CDR3 is TGCGCCAGCAGCCCCCAGGACAGAAAAGAGACCCAGTACTTC. It specifies CASSPQDRKETQYF.